These 30 T cell receptor beta chains originate from one sample sequenced in a study of blood T cell repertoires in COVID-19 (dated by TCRdb to 2018 to 2020). The library was made by the immunoSEQ multiplex PCR assay. Here the immuneACCESS table is served through TCRdb, limited to in-frame sequences with V and J called. Missing clones are a known gap in these copies; in checked studies unresolved V genes cover under half, and the rest lacks a known reason. The sample contains around 130,000 clones, about 88% of them found a single time. The top ten clones comprise over 2% of the sample. The sequenced material came from peripheral blood. The receptors come from a human donor with COVID-19, enrolled during active disease. The donor label of this sample is uncertain.

This chain joins TRBV9 and TRBJ2-1; 9 bases fit TRBD2. The germline CDR1 and CDR2 sequences are SGDLS and YYNGEE. The V and J ends lost 2 bases and 4 bases, in that order; junction bases with no gene match: 4. The CDR3 length is 15 residues. This chain's CDR3 is CASSVRLADYNEQFF. The CDR3 DNA is TGTGCCAGCAGCGTCAGACTAGCGGATTACAATGAGCAGTTCTTC.

The chain recombines TRBV12-3 or TRBV12-4 with TRBJ2-1; no clear D. CDR3 length: 11 amino acids. Trimming cost V 6 bases and J 9 bases, with 9 bases left between them. In DNA form, the CDR3 reads TGTGCCAGCAGCTATACTCCTGAGCAGTTCTTC. This sequence encodes CASSYTPEQFF.

The chain uses TRBV5-5 and TRBJ2-4; no clear D gene. The CDR3 totals 14 residues. V gave up 2 bases and J gave up 0 bases, with 6 bases separating them. From germline, CDR1 is SGHKS and CDR2 YYEKEE (reference sequence). CDR3 bases: TGTGCCAGCAGCTTAGAGCTAGCCAAAAACATTCAGTACTTC. Translation gives CASSLELAKNIQYF. Variable domain in full (rest from reference TRBV5-5 and TRBJ2-4): DAGVTQSPTHLIKTRGQQVTLRCSPISGHKSVSWYQQVLGQGPQFIFQYYEKEERGRGNFPDRFSARQFPNYSSELNVNALLLGDSALYLCASSLELAKNIQYFGAGTRLSVL.

The rearrangement joins TRBV28 to TRBJ1-2; 7 bases match TRBD1. J lost 4 bases, V lost 6 bases, and 14 bases had no gene match. CDR1 and CDR2 (germline): MDHEN, SYDVKM. There are 16 residues in the CDR3. CDR3 in amino acids: CASSPPRDSISYGYTF. As DNA, the CDR3 is TGTGCCAGCAGCCCTCCCCGGGACAGCATTTCCTATGGCTACACCTTC.

The chain has TRBV5-6 and TRBJ1-2; 7 nucleotides align to TRBD1. The CDR3 totals 14 residues. The germline V gene has CDR1 SGHDT and CDR2 YYEEEE. The junction had 10 bases not matched to a gene; V was cut back by 4 bases and J by 7 bases. The CDR3 sequence is CASSMKDRRSGYTF. In DNA, the CDR3 is TGTGCCAGCAGCATGAAGGACAGGCGAAGTGGCTACACCTTC.

Concerning this clone itself: Other DNA sequences in the sample encode the same CDR3. The chain employs TRBV10-3 and TRBJ2-7; 7 positions match TRBD2. J lost 7 bases, V lost 8 bases, and 2 bases had no gene match. Germline values: CDR1 ENHRY, CDR2 SYGVKD. This CDR3 is built from 10 residues. For the CDR3, the DNA is TGTGCCATCGGGGGGGAGGAGCAGTACTTC. This codes for CAIGGEEQYF.

In its sample, this clone was seen once. The junction differs from germline at one of its ends, possibly a read error. V is TRBV7-7 and J is TRBJ1-4, with no clear D. CDR1 is SSHAT and CDR2 is FNYEAQ in the germline V gene (reference sequence). The CDR3 is 15 amino acids. In DNA, the CDR3 is TGTGCTAGCAGCCCGACGGGAGGAACTAATGAAAAACTGTTTTTT. This encodes CASSPTGGTNEKLFF. The full variable domain, with the rest looked up from reference TRBV7-7 and TRBJ1-4, is GAGVSQSPRYKVTKRGQDVTLRCDPISSHATLYWYQQALGQGPEFLTYFNYEAQPDKSGLPSDRFSAERPEGSISTLTIQRTEQRDSAMYRCASSPTGGTNEKLFFGSGTQLSVL.

The chain couples TRBV7-2 to TRBJ1-1; D is unresolved. Trimming took off 1 base at V and 3 bases at J, with 12 bases between the two ends. Germline V CDR1 and CDR2: SGHTA, FQGNSA. The CDR3 contains 15 residues. The CDR3 DNA follows: TGTGCCAGCAGCTTAGACTATAGCCCGCACACTGAAGCTTTCTTT. Its translation: CASSLDYSPHTEAFF.

J is TRBJ2-1 and V is TRBV3-1 (or the pseudogene TRBV3-2); unclear D gene. The CDR3 has 14 amino acids. Trimming took 11 bases from V and 4 from J, leaving 18 bases between them. The V gene's germline CDR1 is LGHDT and CDR2 YNNKEL (reference sequence). The CDR3 nucleotides are TGTGCCTCTGCTCGTGTCTCGCGGTACAATGAGCAGTTCTTC. Its protein product is CASARVSRYNEQFF.

V usage is TRBV11-3 and J usage is TRBJ2-3, with D possibly being TRBD1 (5 bases). This CDR3 is built from 13 residues. Germline loops: CDR1 SGHNT, CDR2 YENEEA. Trimming pared 1 base from V and 3 bases from J, leaving 5 bases between. Written as DNA, the CDR3 is TGTGCCAGCAGCTTAGGACAGACAGATACGCAGTATTTT. Protein sequence: CASSLGQTDTQYF. Based on the CDR3 plus reference TRBV11-3 and TRBJ2-3, the full variable domain is EAGVVQSPRYKIIEKKQPVAFWCNPISGHNTLYWYLQNLGQGPELLIRYENEEAVDDSQLPKDRFSAERLKGVDSTLKIQPAELGDSAVYLCASSLGQTDTQYFGPGTRLTVL.

DNA for the CDR3: TGTGCCAGCAGTTCCAGGACAGGGAACACTGAAGCTTTCTTT. Amino acid sequence: CASSSRTGNTEAFF. The chain recombines TRBV6-5 with TRBJ1-1; TRBD1 matches at 7 bases. This CDR3 has 14 amino acids. The V and J ends lost 4 bases and 1 base, in that order; junction bases with no gene match: 3. Germline CDR1 is MNHEY and CDR2 is SVGAGI.

This chain connects TRBV30 to TRBJ1-3; perhaps TRBD1 as D (6 bases). Germline V lookup: CDR1 GTSNPN, CDR2 SVGIG (reference sequence). The V and J ends lost 0 bases and 3 bases respectively, with 15 bases between them. The CDR3 has 16 residues. The CDR3 DNA follows: TGTGCCTGGAGTGTACAACGGACAGCACATGGAAACACCATATATTTT. It is translated as CAWSVQRTAHGNTIYF.

The gene calls are TRBV7-3 and TRBJ2-1; 9 bases fit TRBD1. The junction had 7 bases not matched to a gene; V was cut back by 5 bases and J by 5 bases. The CDR3 loop spans 15 amino acids. Looked up from germline, CDR1 is SGHTA and CDR2 is FQGTGA. The CDR3 region has the DNA TGTGCCAGCAGCCCCCGGACAGGGGAAGACAATGAGCAGTTCTTC. Protein: CASSPRTGEDNEQFF.

In its sample, this clone was seen once. This chain joins TRBV19 and TRBJ2-1, with 12 bases lining up with TRBD2. Per the germline V gene, CDR1 is LNHDA and CDR2 is SQIVND (reference sequence). Unmatched junction bases numbered 4, after V lost 3 bases and J lost 1 base. There are 17 residues in the CDR3. Written as DNA, the CDR3 is TGTGCCAGTAGTATGGCTAGCGGGAGGGTGTCCTACAATGAGCAGTTCTTC. Translated: CASSMASGRVSYNEQFF.

The count of this clone is one. The J gene is TRBJ1-1, the V gene TRBV5-1; D remains unclear. The CDR3 consists of 13 residues. V was cut by 0 bases and J by 8 bases, with 11 bases left in between. The V gene's germline CDR1 is SGHRS and CDR2 YFSETQ. CDR3 sequence (DNA): TGCGCCAGCAGCTTGGACAGTTCGAAGGAAGCTTTCTTT. Translation: CASSLDSSKEAFF.

J is TRBJ1-5 and V is TRBV9; 7 bases agree with TRBD1. The trim removed 3 bases at V and 6 bases at J, leaving 6 bases unmatched. Germline CDR1 reads SGDLS; CDR2 reads YYNGEE. This CDR3 has 14 amino acids. CDR3 residues: CASSAQGGSQPQHF. CDR3 nucleotides: TGTGCCAGCAGCGCCCAGGGGGGAAGTCAGCCCCAGCATTTT.

The rearrangement links TRBV2 to TRBJ1-5; D uncertain. The germline V gene has CDR1 SNHLY and CDR2 FYNNEI. V was shortened by 6 bases and J by 2 bases, with 11 bases between the two germline ends. CDR3 length: 14 amino acids. The CDR3: CASSVERGNQPQHF. CDR3 DNA: TGTGCCAGCAGCGTGGAGAGGGGCAATCAGCCCCAGCATTTT.

The rearrangement uses TRBV5-1 and TRBJ2-1; D may be TRBD1 (5 bases). This CDR3 has 16 residues. The V and J ends lost 4 bases and 6 bases respectively, with 20 bases between them. Germline assignment: CDR1 SGHRS and CDR2 YFSETQ. CDR3 region: CASSPPLAAGRNEQFF. The CDR3 nucleotides are TGCGCCAGCAGCCCCCCTTTGGCGGCAGGGCGCAATGAGCAGTTCTTC.

For the CDR3, the DNA is TGTGCCAGCAGACCCAGGCGGGGGCGCGGAGCTTTCTTT. Translated: CASRPRRGRGAFF. The chain employs TRBV6-5 and TRBJ1-1; possible D gene TRBD1, 6 bases. V gave up 6 bases and J gave up 10 bases, with 18 bases separating them. The CDR3 sequence is 13 residues long. Germline loops: CDR1 MNHEY, CDR2 SVGAGI.

The chain couples TRBV29-1 to TRBJ2-3, with TRBD2 as a possible D gene (6 bases). Trimming took off 3 bases at V and 6 bases at J, with 13 bases between the two ends. The CDR3 is 13 amino acids. Germline values: CDR1 SQVTM, CDR2 ANQGSEA. CDR3 protein: CSVDPTGGDTQYF. For the CDR3, the DNA is TGCAGCGTTGACCCGACTGGAGGGGATACGCAGTATTTT.

The chain couples TRBV28 to TRBJ1-4; no firm D call. The CDR3 is 12 amino acids. V gave up 7 bases and J gave up 8 bases, with 11 bases separating them. Per germline, CDR1 MDHEN and CDR2 SYDVKM. The CDR3 DNA reads as TGTGCCAGCAACCTCAAGCGGGAAAAACTGTTTTTT. Its translation is CASNLKREKLFF.

The rearrangement joins TRBV9 to TRBJ1-2, with D possibly being TRBD1 (6 bases). This CDR3 has 13 residues. Germline assignment: CDR1 SGDLS and CDR2 YYNGEE. V was clipped by 0 bases and J by 4 bases, with 7 bases between them. The CDR3 loop is CASSVEDSYGYTF. CDR3 nucleotide sequence: TGTGCCAGCAGCGTAGAGGACAGCTATGGCTACACCTTC. Full variable domain (outside the CDR3, taken from reference TRBV9 and TRBJ1-2): DSGVTQTPKHLITATGQRVTLRCSPRSGDLSVYWYQQSLDQGLQFLIQYYNGEERAKGNILERFSAQQFPDLHSELNLSSLELGDSALYFCASSVEDSYGYTFGSGTRLTVV.

This clone turned up a few times. The V call is TRBV5-1, the J call TRBJ2-2; TRBD2 is a possible D gene (5 bases). CDR3 length equals 14 residues. From germline, CDR1 is SGHRS and CDR2 YFSETQ. The V end lost 0 bases, the J end lost 7 bases, and 10 bases lay between the germline ends. CDR3: CASSLELGLGELFF. The CDR3 DNA reads as TGCGCCAGCAGCTTGGAACTAGGGCTCGGGGAGCTGTTTTTT. Together with reference TRBV5-1 and TRBJ2-2, the CDR3 gives the full variable domain: KAGVTQTPRYLIKTRGQQVTLSCSPISGHRSVSWYQQTPGQGLQFLFEYFSETQRNKGNFPGRFSGRQFSNSRSEMNVSTLELGDSALYLCASSLELGLGELFFGEGSRLTVL.

This chain links TRBV10-2 with TRBJ1-5; no definite D call. V gave up 0 bases and J gave up 3 bases, with 6 bases separating them. Germline V gives CDR1 WSHSY, CDR2 SAAADI. This CDR3 spans 14 amino acids. The chain's CDR3 is CASSESLANQPQHF. Written as DNA, the CDR3 is TGCGCCAGCAGTGAGTCGTTAGCCAATCAGCCCCAGCATTTT.

The chain joins TRBV7-9 to TRBJ2-2; 7 bases map to TRBD1. After removal of 8 bases from V and 4 bases from J, the junction contained 1 base not matched to a gene. Germline assignment: CDR1 SEHNR and CDR2 FQNEAQ (reference sequence). The CDR3 contains 12 residues. As DNA, the CDR3 is TGTGCCAGCGACAGGGCCACCGGGGAGCTGTTTTTT. Encoded protein: CASDRATGELFF. Variable domain in full (rest from reference TRBV7-9 and TRBJ2-2): DTGVSQNPRHKITKRGQNVTFRCDPISEHNRLYWYRQTLGQGPEFLTYFQNEAQLEKSRLLSDRFSAERPKGSFSTLEIQRTEQGDSAMYLCASDRATGELFFGEGSRLTVL.

The chain links TRBV19 to TRBJ1-5, with a possible D match to TRBD1 (5 bases). The CDR3 runs to 13 residues. CDR1 and CDR2 (germline): LNHDA, SQIVND (reference sequence). V was trimmed by 7 bases and J by 1 base, leaving 8 bases between them. DNA of the CDR3: TGTGCCAGTATTCAGGGAAGCAATCAGCCCCAGCATTTT. It translates to CASIQGSNQPQHF.

The count of this clone is one. The chain couples TRBV6-1 to TRBJ2-2; perhaps TRBD1 as D (6 bases). The CDR3 sequence is 15 residues long. Germline V lookup: CDR1 MNHNS, CDR2 SASEGT. Trimming shortened V by 6 bases and J by 6 bases, and 17 bases separated the two germline ends. CDR3 loop: CASSLREQGSGELFF. In nucleotides, the CDR3 is TGTGCCAGCAGCCTAAGAGAACAGGGATCCGGGGAGCTGTTTTTT.

The chain links TRBV7-8 to TRBJ1-2; D is uncertain. The CDR3 is 14 amino acids. The germline CDR1 and CDR2 sequences are SGHVS and FQNEAQ. The V gene lost 5 bases and the J gene lost 2 bases, with 12 bases spanning the gap. CDR3 bases: TGTGCCAGCAGCGACTCTCTTGGGAACTATGGCTACACCTTC. This translates into CASSDSLGNYGYTF.

This chain connects TRBV27 to TRBJ2-7, with TRBD2 identical over 7 bases. Germline-derived CDR1 and CDR2 are MNHEY and SMNVEV (reference sequence). Trimming removed 4 bases from V and 3 bases from J; junction bases left unmatched: 6. CDR3 length: 14 amino acids. This CDR3 is CASSSGGTDYEQYF. Here the CDR3 DNA reads TGTGCCAGCAGTTCGGGGGGTACAGACTACGAGCAGTACTTC.

The V and J genes are TRBV11-3 and TRBJ2-7; D might be TRBD2 (5 bases). This CDR3 contains 15 residues. Trimming stripped 5 bases from V and 0 bases from J, with 14 bases between. Germline V gene data show CDR1 as SGHNT and CDR2 as YENEEA. CDR3 nucleotide sequence: TGTGCCAGCAGCCCCCGCGGGCTAAGCTCCTACGAGCAGTACTTC. Translated: CASSPRGLSSYEQYF.